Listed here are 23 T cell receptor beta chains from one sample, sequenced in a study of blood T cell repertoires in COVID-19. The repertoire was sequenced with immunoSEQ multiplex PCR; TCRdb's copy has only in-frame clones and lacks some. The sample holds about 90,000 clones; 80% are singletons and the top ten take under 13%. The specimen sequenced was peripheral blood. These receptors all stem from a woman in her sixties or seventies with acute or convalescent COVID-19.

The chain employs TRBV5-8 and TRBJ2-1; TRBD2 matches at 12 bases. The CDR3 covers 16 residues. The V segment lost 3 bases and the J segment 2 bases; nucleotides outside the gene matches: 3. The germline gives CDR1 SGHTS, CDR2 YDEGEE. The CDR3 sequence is CASSSGLAGPYNEQFF. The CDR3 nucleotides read TGTGCCAGCAGCTCTGGACTAGCGGGGCCCTACAATGAGCAGTTCTTC.

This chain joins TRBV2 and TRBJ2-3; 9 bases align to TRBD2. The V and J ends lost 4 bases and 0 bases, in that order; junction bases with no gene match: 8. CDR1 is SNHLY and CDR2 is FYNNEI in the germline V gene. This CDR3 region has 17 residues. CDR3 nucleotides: TGTGCCAGCAGTGGGGTATCTAGCGGGACTAGCACAGATACGCAGTATTTT. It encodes CASSGVSSGTSTDTQYF.

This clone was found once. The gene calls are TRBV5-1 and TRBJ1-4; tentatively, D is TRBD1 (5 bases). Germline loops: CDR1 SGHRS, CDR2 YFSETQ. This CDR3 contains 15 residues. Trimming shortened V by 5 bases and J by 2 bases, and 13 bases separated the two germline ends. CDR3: CASRASGFTNEKLFF. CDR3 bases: TGCGCCAGCAGAGCATCAGGGTTTACTAATGAAAAACTGTTTTTT.

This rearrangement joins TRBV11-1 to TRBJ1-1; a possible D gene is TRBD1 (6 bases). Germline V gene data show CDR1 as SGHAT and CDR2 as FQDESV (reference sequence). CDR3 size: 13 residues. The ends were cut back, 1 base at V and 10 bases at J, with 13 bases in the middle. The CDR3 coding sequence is TGTGCCAGCAGCTTAGGACCAGGGGTTGGAGCTTTCTTT. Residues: CASSLGPGVGAFF.

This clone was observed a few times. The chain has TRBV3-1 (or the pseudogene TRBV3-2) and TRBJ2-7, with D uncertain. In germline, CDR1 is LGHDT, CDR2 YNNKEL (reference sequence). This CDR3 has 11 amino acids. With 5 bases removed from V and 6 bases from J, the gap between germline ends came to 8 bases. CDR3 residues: CASSALSEQYF. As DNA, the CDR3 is TGTGCCAGCAGCGCACTTAGCGAGCAGTACTTC.

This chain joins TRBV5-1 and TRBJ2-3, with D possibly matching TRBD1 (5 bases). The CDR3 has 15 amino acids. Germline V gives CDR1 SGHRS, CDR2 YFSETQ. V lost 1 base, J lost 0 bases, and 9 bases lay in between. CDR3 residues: CASSLIGHSTDTQYF. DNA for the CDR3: TGCGCCAGCAGCTTGATAGGACATAGCACAGATACGCAGTATTTT.

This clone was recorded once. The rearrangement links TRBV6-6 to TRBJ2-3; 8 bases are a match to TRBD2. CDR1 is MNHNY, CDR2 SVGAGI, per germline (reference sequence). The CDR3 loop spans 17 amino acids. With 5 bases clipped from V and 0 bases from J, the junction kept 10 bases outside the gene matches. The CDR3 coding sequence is TGTGCCAGCAGTCTCTCTCGACTAGCGACTAGCACAGATACGCAGTATTTT. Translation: CASSLSRLATSTDTQYF.

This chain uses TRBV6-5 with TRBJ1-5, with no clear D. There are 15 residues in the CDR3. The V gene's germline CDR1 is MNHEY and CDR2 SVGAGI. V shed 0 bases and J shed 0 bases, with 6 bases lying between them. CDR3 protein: CASSYSLDSNQPQHF. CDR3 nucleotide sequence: TGTGCCAGCAGTTACTCGCTAGATAGCAATCAGCCCCAGCATTTT.

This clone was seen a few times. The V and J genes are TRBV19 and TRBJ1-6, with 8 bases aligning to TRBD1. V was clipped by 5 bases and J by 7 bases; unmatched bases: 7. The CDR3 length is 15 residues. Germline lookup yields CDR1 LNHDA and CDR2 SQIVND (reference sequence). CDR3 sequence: CASSPPRDRNSPLHF. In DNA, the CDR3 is TGTGCCAGTAGTCCCCCCCGGGACAGGAATTCACCCCTCCACTTT.

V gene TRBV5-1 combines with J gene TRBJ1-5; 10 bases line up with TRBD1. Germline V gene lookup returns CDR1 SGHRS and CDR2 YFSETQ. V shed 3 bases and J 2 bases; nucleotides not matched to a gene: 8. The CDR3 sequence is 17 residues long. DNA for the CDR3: TGCGCCAGCAGCTCAACGACAGGGGGCAAGGGCAATCAGCCCCAGCATTTT. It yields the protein CASSSTTGGKGNQPQHF.

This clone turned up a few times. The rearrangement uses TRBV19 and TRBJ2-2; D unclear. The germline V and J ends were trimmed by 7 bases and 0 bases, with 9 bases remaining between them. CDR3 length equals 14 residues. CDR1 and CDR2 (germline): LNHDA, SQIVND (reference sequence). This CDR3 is CASKETANTGELFF. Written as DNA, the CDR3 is TGTGCCAGTAAGGAAACAGCGAACACCGGGGAGCTGTTTTTT.

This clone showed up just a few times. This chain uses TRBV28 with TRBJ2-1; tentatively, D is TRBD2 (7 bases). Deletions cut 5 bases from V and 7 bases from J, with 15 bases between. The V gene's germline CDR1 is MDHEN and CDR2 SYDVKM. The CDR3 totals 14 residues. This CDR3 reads CASSPWGGGNEQFF. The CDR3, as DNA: TGTGCCAGCAGTCCGTGGGGAGGGGGAAATGAGCAGTTCTTC.

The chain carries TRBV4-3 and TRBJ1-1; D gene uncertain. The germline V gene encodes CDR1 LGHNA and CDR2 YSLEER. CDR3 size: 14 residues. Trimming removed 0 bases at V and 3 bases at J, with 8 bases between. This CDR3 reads CASSQDVSYTEAFF. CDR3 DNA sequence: TGCGCCAGCAGCCAAGATGTGTCTTACACTGAAGCTTTCTTT.

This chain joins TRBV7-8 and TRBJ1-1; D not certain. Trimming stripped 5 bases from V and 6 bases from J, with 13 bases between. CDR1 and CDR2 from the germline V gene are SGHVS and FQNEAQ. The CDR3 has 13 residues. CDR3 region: CASSPLLAPEAFF. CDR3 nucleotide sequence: TGTGCCAGCAGCCCGCTTTTAGCGCCTGAAGCTTTCTTT.

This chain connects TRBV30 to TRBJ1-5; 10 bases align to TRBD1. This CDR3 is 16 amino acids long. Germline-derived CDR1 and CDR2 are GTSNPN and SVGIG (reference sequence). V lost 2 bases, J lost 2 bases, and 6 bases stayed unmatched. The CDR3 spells CAWSQKTGGRNQPQHF. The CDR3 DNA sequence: TGTGCCTGGAGTCAAAAGACAGGGGGCCGCAATCAGCCCCAGCATTTT.

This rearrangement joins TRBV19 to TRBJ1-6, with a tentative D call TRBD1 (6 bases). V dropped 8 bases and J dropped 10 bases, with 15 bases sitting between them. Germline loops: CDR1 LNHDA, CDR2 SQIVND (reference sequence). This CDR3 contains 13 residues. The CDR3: CASGVSGDSPLHF. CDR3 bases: TGTGCCAGTGGCGTGTCAGGGGACTCACCCCTCCACTTT.

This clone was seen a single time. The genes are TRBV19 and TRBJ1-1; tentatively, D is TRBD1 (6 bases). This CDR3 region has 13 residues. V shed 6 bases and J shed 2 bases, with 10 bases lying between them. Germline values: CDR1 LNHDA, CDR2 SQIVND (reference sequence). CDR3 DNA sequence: TGTGCCAGTAGGCGGACAGCCAACACTGAAGCTTTCTTT. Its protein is CASRRTANTEAFF.

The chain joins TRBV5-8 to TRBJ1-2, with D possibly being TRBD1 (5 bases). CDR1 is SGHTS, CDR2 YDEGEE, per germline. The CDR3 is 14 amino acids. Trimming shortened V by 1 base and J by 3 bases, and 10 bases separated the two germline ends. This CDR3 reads CASSLYGGDYGYTF. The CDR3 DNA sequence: TGTGCCAGCAGCTTGTACGGGGGAGACTATGGCTACACCTTC.

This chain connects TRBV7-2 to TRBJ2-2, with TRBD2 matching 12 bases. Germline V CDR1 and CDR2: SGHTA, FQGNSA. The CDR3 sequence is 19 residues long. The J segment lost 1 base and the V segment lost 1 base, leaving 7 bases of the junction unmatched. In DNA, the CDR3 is TGTGCCAGCAGCTTAGTTAGGCTAGCGGGGGGGATGAACACCGGGGAGCTGTTTTTT. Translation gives CASSLVRLAGGMNTGELFF.

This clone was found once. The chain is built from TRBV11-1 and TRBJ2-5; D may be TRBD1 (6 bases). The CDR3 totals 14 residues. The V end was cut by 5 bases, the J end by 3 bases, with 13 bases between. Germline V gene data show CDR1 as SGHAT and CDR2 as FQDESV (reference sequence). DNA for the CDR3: TGTGCCAGCAGCCCAGGACAGAATAAAGAGACCCAGTACTTC. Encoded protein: CASSPGQNKETQYF.

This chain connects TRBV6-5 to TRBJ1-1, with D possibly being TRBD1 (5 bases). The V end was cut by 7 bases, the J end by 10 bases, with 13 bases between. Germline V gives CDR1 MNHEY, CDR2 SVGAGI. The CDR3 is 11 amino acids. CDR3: CASTGAPVAFF. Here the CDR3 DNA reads TGTGCCAGCACTGGGGCGCCCGTAGCTTTCTTT.

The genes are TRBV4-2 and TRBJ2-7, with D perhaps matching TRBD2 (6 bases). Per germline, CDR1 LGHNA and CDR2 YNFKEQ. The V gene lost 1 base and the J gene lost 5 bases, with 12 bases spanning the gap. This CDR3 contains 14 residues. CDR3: CASSQAGEADEQYF. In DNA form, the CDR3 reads TGTGCCAGCAGCCAAGCGGGAGAGGCGGACGAGCAGTACTTC.

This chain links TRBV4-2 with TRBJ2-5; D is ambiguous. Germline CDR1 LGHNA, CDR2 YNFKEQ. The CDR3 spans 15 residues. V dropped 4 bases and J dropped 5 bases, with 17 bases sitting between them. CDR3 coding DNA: TGTGCCAGCAGCCCCCTTGAGCGAGGTGTCGAGACCCAGTACTTC. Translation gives CASSPLERGVETQYF.